This T cell receptor beta chain emerged from a study of T cell changes during pregnancy in multiple sclerosis (dated by TCRdb to about 2019). For the study in its entirety: Changes in the T cell repertoire over the course of pregnancy were examined in this study in women with multiple sclerosis.

Library preparation was by the immunoSEQ multiplex PCR assay. Held by TCRdb, this immuneACCESS table contains in-frame sequences only and omits some clones. Under half of the omission traces to an unresolved V gene where checked; the cause of the rest is unknown. Here the sample has 30,000 or so clones; 89% occur a single time. 5% to 5.5% of the sample is held by the ten biggest clonotypes. As encoded in the germline V gene (reference sequence), CDR1 is MNHNY while CDR2 is SVGAGI. Deletion took 8 bases off V and 6 bases off J, with a span of 13 bases between the germline ends. The CDR3 has 12 amino acids, counting the end cysteine and phenylalanine. Only the CDR3 DNA stays, 36 bases, in frame from base 1. Of note for this clone: Its antigen is still unknown. Base qualities are not recorded, but no much larger clone differs from it by a single base.

The specimen comprised CD8+ T cells from peripheral blood mononuclear cells, sampled in the first trimester of pregnancy. This receptor was identified in a female donor with multiple sclerosis, enrolled in a pregnancy study. This chain joins TRBV6-6 to TRBJ1-2; possibly the D gene is TRBD1, per 5 matching bases. The sequenced DNA: TGTGCCAGCGCAGTAGACAGCGATGGCTACACCTTC. Its protein is CASAVDSDGYTF.